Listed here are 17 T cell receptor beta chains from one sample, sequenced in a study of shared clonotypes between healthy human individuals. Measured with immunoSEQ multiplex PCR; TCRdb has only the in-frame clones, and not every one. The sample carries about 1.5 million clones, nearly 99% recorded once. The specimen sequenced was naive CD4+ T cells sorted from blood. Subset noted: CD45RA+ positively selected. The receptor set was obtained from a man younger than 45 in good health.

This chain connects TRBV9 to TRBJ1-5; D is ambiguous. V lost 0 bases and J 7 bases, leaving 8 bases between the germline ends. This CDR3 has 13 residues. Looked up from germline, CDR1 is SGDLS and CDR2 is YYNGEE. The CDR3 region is CASSVAPAQPQHF. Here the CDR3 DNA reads TGTGCCAGCAGCGTAGCCCCCGCCCAGCCCCAGCATTTT.

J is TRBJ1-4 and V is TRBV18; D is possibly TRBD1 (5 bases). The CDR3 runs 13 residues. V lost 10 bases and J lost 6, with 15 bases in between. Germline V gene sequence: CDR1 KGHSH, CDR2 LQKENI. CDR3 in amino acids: CATTRDRDEKLFF. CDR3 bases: TGTGCCACCACGAGGGACCGCGATGAAAAACTGTTTTTT.

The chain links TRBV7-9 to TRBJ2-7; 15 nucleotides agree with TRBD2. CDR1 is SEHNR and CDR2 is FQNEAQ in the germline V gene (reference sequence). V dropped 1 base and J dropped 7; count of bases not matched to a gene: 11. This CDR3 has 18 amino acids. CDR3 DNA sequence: TGTGCCAGCAGCTTAGGTACAGGACTAGCGGGAGGGCCGGGGGAGCAGTACTTC. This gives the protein CASSLGTGLAGGPGEQYF.

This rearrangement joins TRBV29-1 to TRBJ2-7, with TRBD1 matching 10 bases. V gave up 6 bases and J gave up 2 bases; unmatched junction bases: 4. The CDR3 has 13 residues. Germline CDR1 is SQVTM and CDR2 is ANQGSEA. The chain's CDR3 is CSVSGTGAYEQYF. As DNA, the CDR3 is TGCAGCGTCTCCGGGACAGGGGCCTACGAGCAGTACTTC.

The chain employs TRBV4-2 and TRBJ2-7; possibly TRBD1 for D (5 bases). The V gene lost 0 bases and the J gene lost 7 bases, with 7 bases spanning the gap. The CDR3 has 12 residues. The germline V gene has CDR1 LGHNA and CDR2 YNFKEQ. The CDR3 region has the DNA TGTGCCAGCAGCCAAGAGAGACAGGAGCAGTACTTC. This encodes CASSQERQEQYF.

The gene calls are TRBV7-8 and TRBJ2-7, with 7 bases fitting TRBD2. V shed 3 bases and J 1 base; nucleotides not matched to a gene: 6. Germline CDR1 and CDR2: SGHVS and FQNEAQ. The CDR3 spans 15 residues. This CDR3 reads CASSFTGTTSYEQYF. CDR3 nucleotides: TGTGCCAGCAGCTTCACCGGGACTACTTCCTACGAGCAGTACTTC.

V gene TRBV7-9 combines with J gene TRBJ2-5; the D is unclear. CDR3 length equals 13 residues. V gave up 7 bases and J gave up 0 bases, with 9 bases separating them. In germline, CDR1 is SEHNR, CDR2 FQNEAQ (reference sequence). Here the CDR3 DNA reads TGTGCCAGCATGGCGACCAACCAAGAGACCCAGTACTTC. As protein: CASMATNQETQYF.

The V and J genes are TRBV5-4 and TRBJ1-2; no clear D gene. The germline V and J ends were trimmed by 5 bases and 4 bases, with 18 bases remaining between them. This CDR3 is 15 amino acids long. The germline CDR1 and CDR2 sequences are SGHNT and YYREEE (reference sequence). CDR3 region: CASRMEAAGSYGYTF. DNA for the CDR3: TGTGCCAGCAGGATGGAGGCCGCGGGGAGCTATGGCTACACCTTC.

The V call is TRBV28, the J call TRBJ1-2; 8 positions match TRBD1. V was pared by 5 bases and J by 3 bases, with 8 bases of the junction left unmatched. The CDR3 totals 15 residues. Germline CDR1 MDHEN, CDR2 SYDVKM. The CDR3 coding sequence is TGTGCCAGCAGTCCAGACCCGACAGGGGACTATGGCTACACCTTC. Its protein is CASSPDPTGDYGYTF.

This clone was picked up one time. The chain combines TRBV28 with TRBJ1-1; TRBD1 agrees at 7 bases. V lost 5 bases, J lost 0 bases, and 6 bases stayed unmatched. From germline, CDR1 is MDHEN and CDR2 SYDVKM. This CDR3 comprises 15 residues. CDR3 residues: CASSLGTEMNTEAFF. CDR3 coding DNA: TGTGCCAGCAGTCTAGGGACAGAAATGAACACTGAAGCTTTCTTT.

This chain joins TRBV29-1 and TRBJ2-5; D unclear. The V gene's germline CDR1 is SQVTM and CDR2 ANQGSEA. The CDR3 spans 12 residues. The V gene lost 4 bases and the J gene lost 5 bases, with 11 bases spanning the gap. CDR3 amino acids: CSVAFGQETQYF. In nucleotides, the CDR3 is TGCAGCGTTGCCTTCGGGCAGGAGACCCAGTACTTC.

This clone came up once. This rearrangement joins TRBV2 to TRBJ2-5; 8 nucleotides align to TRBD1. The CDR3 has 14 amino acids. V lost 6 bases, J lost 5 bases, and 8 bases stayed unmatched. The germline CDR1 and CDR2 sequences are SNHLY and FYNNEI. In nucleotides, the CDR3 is TGTGCCAGCAGCAGACAGGGGCAAGGGGAGACCCAGTACTTC. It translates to CASSRQGQGETQYF.

CDR3 DNA sequence: TGTGCCAGCCTAACATTAGGGGGGAATGAGCAGTTCTTC. This translates into CASLTLGGNEQFF. V gene TRBV6-5 combines with J gene TRBJ2-1, with D perhaps TRBD1 or TRBD2 (6 bases each). Germline V CDR1 and CDR2: MNHEY, SVGAGI. V was trimmed by 8 bases and J by 7 bases, leaving 15 bases between them. This CDR3 is 13 amino acids long.

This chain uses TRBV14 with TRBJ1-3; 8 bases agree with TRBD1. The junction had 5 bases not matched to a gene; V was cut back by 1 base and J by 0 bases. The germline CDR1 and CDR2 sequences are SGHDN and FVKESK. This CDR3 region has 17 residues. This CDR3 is CASSQVTGASSGNTIYF. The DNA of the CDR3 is TGTGCCAGCAGCCAAGTGACAGGGGCGAGCTCTGGAAACACCATATATTTT.

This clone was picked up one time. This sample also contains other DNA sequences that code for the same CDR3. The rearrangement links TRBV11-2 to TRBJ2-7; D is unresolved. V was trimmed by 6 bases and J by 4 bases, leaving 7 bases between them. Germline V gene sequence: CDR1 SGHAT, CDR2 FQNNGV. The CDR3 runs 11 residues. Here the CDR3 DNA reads TGTGCCAGCAGTAGATATTACGAGCAGTACTTC. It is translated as CASSRYYEQYF.

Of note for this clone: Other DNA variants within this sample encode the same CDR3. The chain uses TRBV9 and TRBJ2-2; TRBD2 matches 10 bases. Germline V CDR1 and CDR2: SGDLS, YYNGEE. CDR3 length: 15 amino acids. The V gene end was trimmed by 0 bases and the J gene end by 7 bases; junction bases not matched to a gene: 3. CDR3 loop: CASSVAASGSGELFF. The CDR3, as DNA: TGTGCCAGCAGCGTAGCTGCTAGCGGGAGCGGGGAGCTGTTTTTT.

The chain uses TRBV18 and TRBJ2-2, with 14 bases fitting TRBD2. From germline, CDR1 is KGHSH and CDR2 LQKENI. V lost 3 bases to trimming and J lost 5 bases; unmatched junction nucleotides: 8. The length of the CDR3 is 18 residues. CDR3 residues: CASSPPGLAGGGTGELFF. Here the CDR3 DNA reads TGTGCCAGCTCACCTCCTGGACTAGCGGGAGGAGGGACCGGGGAGCTGTTTTTT. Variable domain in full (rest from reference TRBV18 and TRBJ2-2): NAGVMQNPRHLVRRRGQEARLRCSPMKGHSHVYWYRQLPEEGLKFMVYLQKENIIDESGMPKERFSAEFPKEGPSILRIQQVVRGDSAAYFCASSPPGLAGGGTGELFFGEGSRLTVL.